The 13 T cell receptor beta chains below all came from one sample that was sequenced in a study of lymphopenia after photon versus proton radiotherapy. Sequencing was performed with immunoSEQ multiplex PCR; in TCRdb, only in-frame clones are kept and a portion is missing. There are fewer than 65,000 clones in the sample; 86% occur only once, and approximately 2% lies in the top ten. This sample comprised peripheral blood, obtained from a patient treated with photon-based radiotherapy. These receptors were obtained from a middle-aged man with gastric cancer.

The rearrangement joins TRBV18 to TRBJ1-1; 7 bases map to TRBD1. CDR3 length: 15 residues. V dropped 2 bases and J dropped 2; count of bases not matched to a gene: 5. The germline CDR1 and CDR2 sequences are KGHSH and LQKENI. CDR3 residues: CASSPGTGVNTEAFF. CDR3 DNA: TGTGCCAGCTCACCAGGTACAGGGGTAAACACTGAAGCTTTCTTT.

The rearrangement links TRBV2 to TRBJ1-3, with D maybe TRBD1 (5 bases). Germline-derived CDR1 and CDR2 are SNHLY and FYNNEI. V lost 3 bases and J 4 bases, leaving 10 bases between the germline ends. This CDR3 region has 14 residues. CDR3 bases: TGTGCCAGCAGTGAGTTCAGGGAGGGAAACACCATATATTTT. Its translation is CASSEFREGNTIYF.

This chain joins TRBV7-2 and TRBJ1-2; D call uncertain. Germline values: CDR1 SGHTA, CDR2 FQGNSA. V was clipped by 1 base and J by 4 bases, with 10 bases between them. The CDR3 has 14 residues. The CDR3 bases are TGTGCCAGCAGCTTAGGCGGCAGCCTCTATGGCTACACCTTC. This gives the protein CASSLGGSLYGYTF.

The chain links TRBV6-5 to TRBJ1-1; D gene ambiguous. Germline V gene data show CDR1 as MNHEY and CDR2 as SVGAGI. With 5 bases removed from V and 6 bases from J, the gap between germline ends came to 13 bases. The CDR3 runs 13 residues. This CDR3 is CASSEQRRAEAFF. As DNA, the CDR3 is TGTGCCAGCAGTGAACAGAGACGCGCTGAAGCTTTCTTT.

In its sample, this clone was seen a few times. This chain uses TRBV19 with TRBJ1-5; D is ambiguous. The CDR3 has 15 amino acids. CDR1 is LNHDA, CDR2 SQIVND, per germline (reference sequence). Trimming removed 3 bases at V and 1 base at J, with 10 bases between. The CDR3 nucleotides are TGTGCCAGTAGTATCCCGCGGCCCAGCAATCAGCCCCAGCATTTT. Protein product: CASSIPRPSNQPQHF.

The CDR3 loop is CASRSITTGQYNEQFF. The CDR3, as DNA: TGCGCCAGCAGATCGATAACCACAGGACAGTACAATGAGCAGTTCTTC. The rearrangement joins TRBV5-1 to TRBJ2-1, with a tentative D call TRBD1 (6 bases). The CDR3 is 16 amino acids. Trimming cost V 5 bases and J 4 bases, with 19 bases left between them. The germline V gene has CDR1 SGHRS and CDR2 YFSETQ. Using reference TRBV5-1 and TRBJ2-1 for the parts outside the CDR3, the full variable domain is KAGVTQTPRYLIKTRGQQVTLSCSPISGHRSVSWYQQTPGQGLQFLFEYFSETQRNKGNFPGRFSGRQFSNSRSEMNVSTLELGDSALYLCASRSITTGQYNEQFFGPGTRLTVL.

The chain employs TRBV4-1 and TRBJ2-5; 8 bases fit TRBD1. Germline CDR1 reads MGHRA; CDR2 reads YSYEKL. J was trimmed by 9 bases and V by 2 bases; bases with no gene match: 8. This CDR3 has 14 amino acids. CDR3 loop: CASSQPTQGAAQYF. In DNA, the CDR3 is TGCGCCAGCAGCCAACCAACCCAGGGGGCCGCCCAGTACTTC.

V is TRBV7-9 and J is TRBJ1-6; 8 positions agree with TRBD1. The junction had 3 bases not matched to a gene; V was cut back by 4 bases and J by 7 bases. The CDR3 covers 14 residues. Germline V gives CDR1 SEHNR, CDR2 FQNEAQ (reference sequence). CDR3 sequence reads: CASSSGQGNSPLHF. In DNA form, the CDR3 reads TGTGCCAGCAGCTCCGGACAGGGAAATTCACCCCTCCACTTT.

The chain has TRBV15 and TRBJ2-5, with 7 bases identical to TRBD2. This CDR3 contains 14 residues. The germline gives CDR1 LNHNV, CDR2 YYDKDF (reference sequence). Trimming removed 9 bases from V and 2 bases from J; junction bases left unmatched: 9. The CDR3 protein is CATQLGAGQETQYF. The DNA for the CDR3 is TGTGCCACGCAGCTGGGAGCGGGGCAAGAGACCCAGTACTTC.

This chain links TRBV30 with TRBJ1-5; 8 nucleotides match TRBD1. J lost 6 bases, V lost 4 bases, and 8 bases had no gene match. This CDR3 is built from 14 residues. Per the germline V gene, CDR1 is GTSNPN and CDR2 is SVGIG (reference sequence). The chain's CDR3 is CAWNQGADSQPQHF. The CDR3 region has the DNA TGTGCCTGGAATCAGGGGGCGGATAGTCAGCCCCAGCATTTT.

The V and J genes are TRBV5-1 and TRBJ2-3; D is possibly TRBD2 (5 bases). Germline values: CDR1 SGHRS, CDR2 YFSETQ. V was clipped by 6 bases and J by 4 bases, with 9 bases between them. The CDR3 spans 12 residues. CDR3 DNA sequence: TGCGCCAGCACTAGCTTCTCAGATACGCAGTATTTT. Translating it yields CASTSFSDTQYF.

The chain is built from TRBV4-3 and TRBJ1-2; the D gene is possibly TRBD1 (5 bases). CDR1 is LGHNA, CDR2 YSLEER, per germline. Trimming left V 3 bases short and J 0 bases short, with 11 bases between. CDR3 length: 15 residues. In nucleotides, the CDR3 is TGCGCCAGCAGCCAGGCGGGACCACCTAACTATGGCTACACCTTC. It yields the protein CASSQAGPPNYGYTF.

The chain couples TRBV16 to TRBJ1-5; D remains ambiguous. The germline CDR1 and CDR2 sequences are KGHSY and FQNENV. This CDR3 has 15 amino acids. V lost 4 bases and J lost 0, with 10 bases in between. This CDR3 reads CASSPDGDSNQPQHF. For the CDR3, the DNA is TGTGCCAGCAGCCCCGACGGGGATAGCAATCAGCCCCAGCATTTT.